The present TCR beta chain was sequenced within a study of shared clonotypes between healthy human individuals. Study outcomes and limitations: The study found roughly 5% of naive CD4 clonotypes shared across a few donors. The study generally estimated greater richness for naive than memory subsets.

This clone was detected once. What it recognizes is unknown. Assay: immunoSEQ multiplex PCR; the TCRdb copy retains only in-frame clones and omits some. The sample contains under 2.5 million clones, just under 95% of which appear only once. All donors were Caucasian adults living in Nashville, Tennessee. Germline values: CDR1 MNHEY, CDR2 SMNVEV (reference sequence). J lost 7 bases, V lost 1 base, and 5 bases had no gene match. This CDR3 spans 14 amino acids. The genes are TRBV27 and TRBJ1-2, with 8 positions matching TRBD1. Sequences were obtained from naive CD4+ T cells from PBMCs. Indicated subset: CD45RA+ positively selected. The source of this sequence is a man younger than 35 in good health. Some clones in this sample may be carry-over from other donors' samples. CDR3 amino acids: CASSLFGQGAGYTF. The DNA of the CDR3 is TGTGCCAGCAGTTTATTTGGGCAGGGGGCTGGCTACACCTTC.